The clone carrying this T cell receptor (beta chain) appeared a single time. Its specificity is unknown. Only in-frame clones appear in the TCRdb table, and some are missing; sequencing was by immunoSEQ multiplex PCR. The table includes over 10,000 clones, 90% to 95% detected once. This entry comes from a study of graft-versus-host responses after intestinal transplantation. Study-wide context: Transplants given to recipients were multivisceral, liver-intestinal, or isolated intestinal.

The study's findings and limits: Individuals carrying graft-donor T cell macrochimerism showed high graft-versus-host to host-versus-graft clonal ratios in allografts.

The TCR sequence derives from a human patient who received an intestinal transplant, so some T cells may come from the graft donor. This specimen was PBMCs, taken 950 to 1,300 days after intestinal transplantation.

This CDR3 is CATSRDREARQPQHF. The CDR3, as DNA: TGTGCCACCAGCAGAGATAGGGAGGCGCGTCAGCCCCAGCATTTT. The chain uses TRBV15 and TRBJ1-5; no clear D. Germline V gene data show CDR1 as LNHNV and CDR2 as YYDKDF (reference sequence). CDR3 length: 15 amino acids. V gave up 0 bases and J gave up 6 bases, with 12 bases separating them.